This entry concerns a single T cell receptor beta chain. What it binds is not known. Other nucleotide sequences in the sample specify the same CDR3. These data come from a study of shared clonotypes between healthy human individuals. The CDR3 is made up of 14 amino acids. Germline loops: CDR1 SGHNT, CDR2 YENEEA. V was shortened by 1 base and J by 1 base, with 7 bases between the two germline ends. As handled by the study authors: In the immunoSEQ data, sequences were junction-only and lacked quality scores, so filtering differed. Here immunoSEQ multiplex PCR was the method, and the copy in TCRdb shows in-frame clones only, minus some. V, J and clone size are taken as reported in that table, and D and trimming were inferred from the DNA itself. The repertoire includes over a million clones, 65% to 80% of them detected once, and 1.4% to 1.5% sits in the top ten. Findings and caveats of the study: It was the non-shared clonotypes that had lower generation probabilities than clonotypes shared by all four donors.

Memory CD4+ cells were the fraction left after CD45RA+ naive selection. The V and J genes are TRBV11-3 and TRBJ2-5; either TRBD1 or TRBD2 may fit D (5 bases each). Sample: memory CD4+ T cells sorted from blood. The subset is: CD45RA-negative fraction. This TCR was sampled from a man younger than 30 in good health. DNA of the CDR3: TGTGCCAGCAGCTTAGGGGGGATCCAAGAGACCCAGTACTTC. It yields the protein CASSLGGIQETQYF.